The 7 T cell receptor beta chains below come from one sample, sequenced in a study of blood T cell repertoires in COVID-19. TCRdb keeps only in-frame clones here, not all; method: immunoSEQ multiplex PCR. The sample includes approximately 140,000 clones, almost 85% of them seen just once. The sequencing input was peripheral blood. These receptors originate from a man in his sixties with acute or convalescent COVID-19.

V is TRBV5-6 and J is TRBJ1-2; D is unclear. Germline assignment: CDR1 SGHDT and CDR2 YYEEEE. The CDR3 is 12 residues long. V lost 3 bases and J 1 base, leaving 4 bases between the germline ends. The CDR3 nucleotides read TGTGCCAGCAGCTCCAGTAACTATGGCTACACCTTC. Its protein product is CASSSSNYGYTF. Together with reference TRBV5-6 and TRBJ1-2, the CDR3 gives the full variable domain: DAGVTQSPTHLIKTRGQQVTLRCSPKSGHDTVSWYQQALGQGPQFIFQYYEEEERQRGNFPDRFSGHQFPNYSSELNVNALLLGDSALYLCASSSSNYGYTFGSGTRLTVV.

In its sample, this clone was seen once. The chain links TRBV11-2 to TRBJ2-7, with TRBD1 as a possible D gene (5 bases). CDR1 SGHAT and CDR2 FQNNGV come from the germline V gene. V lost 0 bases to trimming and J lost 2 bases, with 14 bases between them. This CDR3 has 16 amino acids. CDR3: CASSLEYSGKTYEQYF. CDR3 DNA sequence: TGTGCCAGCAGCTTAGAATATTCAGGGAAGACCTACGAGCAGTACTTC.

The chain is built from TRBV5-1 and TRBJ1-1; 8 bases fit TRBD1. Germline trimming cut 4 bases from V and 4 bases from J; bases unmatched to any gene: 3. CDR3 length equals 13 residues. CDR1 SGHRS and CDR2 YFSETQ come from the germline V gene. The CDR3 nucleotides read TGCGCCAGCAGCATCGGACAGGGCACTGAAGCTTTCTTT. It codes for CASSIGQGTEAFF.

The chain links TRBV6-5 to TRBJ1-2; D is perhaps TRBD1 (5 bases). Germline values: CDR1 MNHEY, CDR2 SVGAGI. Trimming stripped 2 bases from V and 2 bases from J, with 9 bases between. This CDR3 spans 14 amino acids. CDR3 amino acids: CASSYGAGNYGYTF. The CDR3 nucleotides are TGTGCCAGCAGTTACGGGGCAGGGAACTATGGCTACACCTTC.

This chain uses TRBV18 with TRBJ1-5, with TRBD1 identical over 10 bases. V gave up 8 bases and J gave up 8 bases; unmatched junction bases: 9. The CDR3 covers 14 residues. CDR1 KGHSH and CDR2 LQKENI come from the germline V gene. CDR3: CASKPGTGAEPQHF. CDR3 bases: TGTGCCAGCAAACCCGGGACAGGGGCGGAGCCCCAGCATTTT.

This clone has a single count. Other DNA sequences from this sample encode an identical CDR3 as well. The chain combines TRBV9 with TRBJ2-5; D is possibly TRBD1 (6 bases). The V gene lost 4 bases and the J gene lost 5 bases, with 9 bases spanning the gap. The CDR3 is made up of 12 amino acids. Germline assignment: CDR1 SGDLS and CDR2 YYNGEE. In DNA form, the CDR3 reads TGTGCCAGCAGCCCCCAGGGGGAGACCCAGTACTTC. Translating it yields CASSPQGETQYF.

CDR3 coding DNA: TGTGCCAGCAGTTTTCTGTACGAGCAGTACTTC. It is translated as CASSFLYEQYF. This sequence joins TRBV6-5 and TRBJ2-7, with D hard to call. The germline V gene has CDR1 MNHEY and CDR2 SVGAGI. CDR3 size: 11 residues. Trimming removed 4 bases at V and 4 bases at J, with 5 bases between.